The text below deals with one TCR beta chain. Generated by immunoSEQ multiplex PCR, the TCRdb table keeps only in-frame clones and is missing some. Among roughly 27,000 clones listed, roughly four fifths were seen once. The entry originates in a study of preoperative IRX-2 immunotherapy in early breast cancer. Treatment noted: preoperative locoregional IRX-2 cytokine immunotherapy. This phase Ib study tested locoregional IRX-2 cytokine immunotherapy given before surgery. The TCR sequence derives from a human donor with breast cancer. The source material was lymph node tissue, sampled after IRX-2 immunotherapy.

CDR3 in DNA: TGTGCCAGCAGTTTTACTATGGGGACAGTGCGCTATGGCTACACCTTC. It codes for CASSFTMGTVRYGYTF. V and J are TRBV6-8 and TRBJ1-2; 7 nucleotides line up with TRBD1. The V and J ends lost 4 bases and 4 bases, in that order; junction bases with no gene match: 12. CDR1 and CDR2 (germline): MNHGY, SAAAGT. This CDR3 is 16 amino acids long.